This TCR beta chain is from a study of blood T cells in healthy people across ages. Comment on this clonotype: The germline gene is not matched at one end of the junction; a read error may be the cause.

The use of a sample-barcoded 5' primer and a J-beta primer mix characterized a second PCR of roughly 7 to 12 cycles. Via MiXCR, TCRdb re-called the 5' RACE reads, giving one row per CDR3 protein. The sample has 1.5 million to 2 million distinct CDR3 sequences, about 30% seen once. The CDR3 spans 18 residues. Germline CDR1 is KGHSH and CDR2 is LQKENI. This sequence originates from a woman between 25 and 40 years old in good health. Sample: blood. The chain joins TRBV18 to TRBJ2-1; 9 bases agree with TRBD2. CDR3 region: CASSPRDSGRRTNNEQFF. The CDR3 nucleotides read TGTGCCAGCTCACCCCGAGATAGCGGGAGACGGACCAACAACGAGCAGTTCTTC.